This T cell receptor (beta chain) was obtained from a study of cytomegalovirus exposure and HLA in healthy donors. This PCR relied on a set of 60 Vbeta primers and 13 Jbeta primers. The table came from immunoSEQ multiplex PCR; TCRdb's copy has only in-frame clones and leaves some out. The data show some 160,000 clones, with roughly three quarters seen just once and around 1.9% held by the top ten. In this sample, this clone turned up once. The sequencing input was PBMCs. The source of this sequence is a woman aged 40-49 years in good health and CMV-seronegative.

CDR3 sequence: CASGRQKETQYF. The CDR3, as DNA: TGTGCCAGCGGTAGACAGAAAGAGACCCAGTACTTC. The V gene is TRBV2, the J gene TRBJ2-5; D perhaps matches TRBD1 (5 bases). This CDR3 is built from 12 residues. The germline V and J ends were trimmed by 8 bases and 3 bases, with 10 bases remaining between them. Germline CDR1 SNHLY, CDR2 FYNNEI.